This passage covers 20 T cell receptor beta chains from one sample sequenced in a study of CD8 T cell repertoires and HIV-1 epitope variants. Repertoires were generated with immunoSEQ multiplex PCR, while TCRdb's copy carries only in-frame clones and drops some. The data contain about 95,000 clones, over 70% of them singletons. The sample consisted of uncultured baseline CD8+ T cells from peripheral blood mononuclear cells (PBMCs). These receptors were obtained from a male donor with HIV.

This chain joins TRBV19 and TRBJ2-7; D not resolved. V was cut by 3 bases and J by 3 bases, with 9 bases left in between. This CDR3 region has 13 residues. The germline V gene has CDR1 LNHDA and CDR2 SQIVND (reference sequence). CDR3 in DNA: TGTGCCAGTAGTATCGCACTTTACTACGAGCAGTACTTC. Protein: CASSIALYYEQYF.

The rearrangement joins TRBV19 to TRBJ1-5; no firm D call. CDR3 length: 15 residues. Germline CDR1 reads LNHDA; CDR2 reads SQIVND (reference sequence). V was shortened by 3 bases and J by 0 bases, with 9 bases between the two germline ends. The CDR3 loop reads CASSIYLSSNQPQHF. The CDR3 bases are TGTGCCAGTAGTATCTATTTGTCTAGCAATCAGCCCCAGCATTTT.

This clone has just a few counts. The chain joins TRBV2 to TRBJ2-7; 9 bases map to TRBD1. The CDR3 spans 12 residues. Germline CDR1 and CDR2: SNHLY and FYNNEI. The CDR3 sequence: CVPGQGYYEQYF. CDR3 in DNA: TGTGTACCGGGACAGGGATACTACGAGCAGTACTTC.

The V call is TRBV27, the J call TRBJ2-7; 9 bases match TRBD1. V was pared by 6 bases and J by 0 bases, with 3 bases of the junction left unmatched. Germline assignment: CDR1 MNHEY and CDR2 SMNVEV (reference sequence). The CDR3 loop spans 14 amino acids. CDR3 nucleotide sequence: TGTGCCAGCAGACAGGGGGCTTCCTCCTACGAGCAGTACTTC. Its translation is CASRQGASSYEQYF.

This clone was found once. This chain links TRBV7-8 with TRBJ2-5, with 7 nucleotides matching TRBD1. The CDR3 sequence is 15 residues long. The V gene's germline CDR1 is SGHVS and CDR2 FQNEAQ. J lost 5 bases, V lost 2 bases, and 8 bases had no gene match. Here the CDR3 reads CASSLLGGAGETQYF. The CDR3 DNA follows: TGTGCCAGCAGCTTATTAGGGGGCGCTGGGGAGACCCAGTACTTC. The variable domain in full, completed from reference TRBV7-8 and TRBJ2-5, reads GAGVSQSPRYKVAKRGQDVALRCDPISGHVSLFWYQQALGQGPEFLTYFQNEAQLDKSGLPSDRFFAERPEGSVSTLKIQRTQQEDSAVYLCASSLLGGAGETQYFGPGTRLLVL.

The chain joins TRBV7-2 to TRBJ2-7; 7 bases match TRBD1. CDR3 length equals 13 residues. Germline V CDR1 and CDR2: SGHTA, FQGNSA. V trimming: 1 base; J trimming: 6 bases; junction bases outside the gene matches: 3. CDR3 DNA: TGTGCCAGCAGCTTAGAGTACAGGGGCGAGCAGTACTTC. It translates to CASSLEYRGEQYF.

V gene TRBV28 combines with J gene TRBJ1-1; the D is unclear. The germline V and J ends were trimmed by 4 bases and 4 bases, with 10 bases remaining between them. CDR1 and CDR2 (germline): MDHEN, SYDVKM. The CDR3 is 13 amino acids. This CDR3 reads CASSWSRRTEAFF. CDR3 bases: TGTGCCAGCAGTTGGTCGCGGCGCACTGAAGCTTTCTTT.

This chain joins TRBV29-1 and TRBJ1-4, with 7 nucleotides matching TRBD1. Germline V gene lookup returns CDR1 SQVTM and CDR2 ANQGSEA. This CDR3 comprises 11 residues. CDR3 region: CSGTVNEKLFF. As DNA, the CDR3 is TGCTCCGGGACAGTCAATGAAAAACTGTTTTTT.

This clone showed up just once. J is TRBJ1-1 and V is TRBV5-6; possible D gene TRBD1, 6 bases. CDR1 and CDR2 from the germline V gene are SGHDT and YYEEEE. This CDR3 spans 15 amino acids. The germline V and J ends were trimmed by 4 bases and 4 bases, with 17 bases remaining between them. CDR3 region: CASSHSRGVGTEAFF. The CDR3 DNA follows: TGTGCCAGCAGCCACTCCAGGGGTGTCGGCACTGAAGCTTTCTTT.

This clone was observed a handful of times. J is TRBJ2-1 and V is TRBV27, with D unclear. Germline V gene sequence: CDR1 MNHEY, CDR2 SMNVEV (reference sequence). The V end was cut by 0 bases, the J end by 4 bases, with 4 bases between. The CDR3 has 13 residues. The chain's CDR3 is CASSLSAYNEQFF. The DNA for the CDR3 is TGTGCCAGCAGTTTATCCGCGTACAATGAGCAGTTCTTC.

The rearrangement uses TRBV28 and TRBJ1-2, with 8 positions matching TRBD1. Looked up from germline, CDR1 is MDHEN and CDR2 is SYDVKM. V was pared by 7 bases and J by 6 bases, with 13 bases of the junction left unmatched. CDR3 size: 15 residues. The CDR3 sequence: CASTLTGETGDGYTF. The CDR3 nucleotides are TGTGCCAGCACCCTAACGGGAGAGACAGGGGATGGCTACACCTTC.

On this clone: Other DNA sequences of this sample code for an identical CDR3. The chain joins TRBV5-6 to TRBJ2-5; D unresolved. The V gene lost 0 bases and the J gene lost 2 bases, with 5 bases spanning the gap. Looked up from germline, CDR1 is SGHDT and CDR2 is YYEEEE. The CDR3 covers 13 residues. The CDR3 reads CASSLGAQETQYF. CDR3 DNA sequence: TGTGCCAGCAGCTTGGGGGCGCAAGAGACCCAGTACTTC.

The chain is built from TRBV5-1 and TRBJ2-5; D could derive from TRBD1 or TRBD2 (6 bases each). The CDR3 totals 14 residues. V lost 2 bases and J lost 1, with 9 bases in between. CDR1 SGHRS and CDR2 YFSETQ come from the germline V gene. The CDR3 loop is CASSFGGGQETQYF. CDR3 bases: TGCGCCAGCAGCTTTGGAGGGGGCCAAGAGACCCAGTACTTC.

The gene calls are TRBV7-2 and TRBJ1-2; D is perhaps TRBD1 (6 bases). V lost 5 bases and J lost 5, with 15 bases in between. Germline V lookup: CDR1 SGHTA, CDR2 FQGNSA. The CDR3 covers 14 residues. The CDR3 sequence: CASSPNGGPYGYTF. Written as DNA, the CDR3 is TGTGCCAGCAGCCCAAACGGGGGGCCATATGGCTACACCTTC.

The sample holds one count of this clone. The gene calls are TRBV27 and TRBJ1-2; 7 nucleotides agree with TRBD1. The CDR3 is made up of 15 amino acids. The V segment lost 6 bases and the J segment 4 bases; nucleotides outside the gene matches: 11. Germline assignment: CDR1 MNHEY and CDR2 SMNVEV (reference sequence). In DNA, the CDR3 is TGTGCCAGCAGAGCTTTCGGCGACAGGGCCTATGGCTACACCTTC. This translates into CASRAFGDRAYGYTF.

This clone has a handful of counts. This sequence joins TRBV2 and TRBJ1-1; D not resolved. CDR3 length equals 13 residues. V was clipped by 6 bases and J by 2 bases, with 10 bases between them. Germline CDR1 and CDR2: SNHLY and FYNNEI. The CDR3 nucleotides read TGTGCCAGCAGGGCACAGCCAAACACTGAAGCTTTCTTT. This codes for CASRAQPNTEAFF.

This clone was picked up a small number of times. The genes are TRBV29-1 and TRBJ2-7; a weak D match, TRBD1 (6 bases). The germline V and J ends were trimmed by 7 bases and 5 bases, with 15 bases remaining between them. The CDR3 spans 12 residues. Germline V CDR1 and CDR2: SQVTM, ANQGSEA. In DNA form, the CDR3 reads TGCAGCGCAAAGACAGGTCCTCACGAGCAGTACTTC. Its translation is CSAKTGPHEQYF.

The rearrangement links TRBV5-1 to TRBJ2-7, with D hard to call. Between the trimmed V and J ends, which lost 1 base and 2 bases, there was a span of 10 bases. CDR3 length: 14 residues. Germline CDR1 and CDR2: SGHRS and YFSETQ. The CDR3 DNA sequence: TGCGCCAGCAGCTTGTCAGGCGAGCCCTACGAGCAGTACTTC. It encodes CASSLSGEPYEQYF.

In its sample, this clone was seen once. The V call is TRBV28, the J call TRBJ2-1; D is possibly TRBD2 (7 bases). The germline V and J ends were trimmed by 5 bases and 7 bases, with 21 bases remaining between them. This CDR3 comprises 16 residues. Germline CDR1 MDHEN, CDR2 SYDVKM. Here the CDR3 reads CASSMLSGGALNEQFF. CDR3 DNA: TGTGCCAGCAGTATGCTCTCTGGGGGGGCCTTGAATGAGCAGTTCTTC.

The V and J genes are TRBV7-6 and TRBJ1-4; a weak D match, TRBD1 (6 bases). Deletions cut 3 bases from V and 8 bases from J, with 10 bases between. The CDR3 has 13 residues. Germline CDR1 and CDR2: SGHVS and FNYEAQ. The CDR3 DNA follows: TGTGCCAGCAGCTTTATAGGGGGAGAAAAACTGTTTTTT. Translated, it gives CASSFIGGEKLFF.